Given below is one T cell receptor beta chain in context. Its antigen is unknown. This specimen belongs to a study of CD8 T cells in Susac syndrome. Random hexamers primed reverse transcription of roughly 0.5 to 1 ug RNA. Amplification of the TCR beta CDR3 was carried out by immunoSEQ multiplex PCR, which spanned a total of 54 Vbeta and 13 Jbeta segments. MiXCR, run by TCRdb on the immunoSEQ multiplex PCR reads, gives a single entry per CDR3 protein. There are 250,000 to 300,000 distinct CDR3 sequences in the sample; about 82% occur only once, and around 0.2% lies in the top ten. There are 17 residues in the CDR3. Germline CDR1 is MDHEN and CDR2 is SYDVKM. The V and J ends lost 4 bases and 1 base, in that order; junction bases with no gene match: 9. The study's findings and limits: It was acknowledged in the study that the number of individuals who were included in its TCR sequencing and HLA analysis was relatively small.

Sequencing targeted TCR beta in blood CD8+ and CD4+ T cells. Relapsing-remitting disease, either stable or active, was present in the treatment-naive patients who were the multiple sclerosis controls. The chain combines TRBV28 with TRBJ1-1; 10 bases line up with TRBD1. The specimen sequenced was CD8+ T cells from PBMCs. The source of this sequence is a human donor with multiple sclerosis. CDR3 protein: CASSSTGTGARNTEAFF. The CDR3 DNA follows: TGTGCCAGCAGTTCCACCGGGACAGGGGCGAGGAACACTGAAGCTTTCTTT.